The sequence of this T cell receptor beta chain was determined in a study of a mutant IDH1 vaccine in newly diagnosed glioma. Whole-study context: Treated patients were roughly 60% male, about 38% female, mean age about 41 years.

The CDR3 contains 17 residues. The V and J ends lost 3 bases and 2 bases, in that order; junction bases with no gene match: 3. Germline V gene data show CDR1 as ENHRY and CDR2 as SYGVKD. The time point was: week 5, during vaccination. All doses held 300 ug of mutant IDH1 20-mer peptide, with topical imiquimod. This clone was counted a single time. Antigen unknown. Repertoires were generated with immunoSEQ multiplex PCR, while TCRdb's copy carries only in-frame clones and drops some. The profile shows 45,000 to 55,000 clones, 78% of them singletons. The chain uses TRBV10-3 and TRBJ2-2; 13 bases line up with TRBD2. The receptor's source is a woman in her 40s with glioma. Sequencing used PBMCs, obtained from a glioma patient whose treatment included an IDH1 peptide vaccine. The CDR3 DNA is TGTGCCATCAGTGATCCGGGACTAGCGGGAAACACCGGGGAGCTGTTTTTT. Its protein is CAISDPGLAGNTGELFF.